The 21 T cell receptor beta chains below were found in one sample sequenced in a study of T-cell reconstitution after alpha-beta-depleted transplantation in children. Preparation of the TCRbeta library used unique molecular identifiers. TCRdb re-called the PCR reads with MiXCR, one entry per CDR3 protein. The table records 130,000 to 150,000 distinct CDR3 sequences, 8% to 10% of them present only once. Sequenced material: PBMCs, mostly from graft donor cells, taken 180 days after TCRalphabeta/CD19-depleted stem cell transplant. The origin of the receptors is a female patient aged 2 to 10 who had a stem cell transplant for congenital amegakaryocytic thrombocytopenia, so the T cells may come from the graft donor.

This clonotype was picked up many times. The chain employs TRBV28 and TRBJ1-5; 8 nucleotides align to TRBD1. This CDR3 has 15 residues. V gave up 6 bases and J gave up 6 bases; unmatched junction bases: 10. CDR1 is MDHEN, CDR2 SYDVKM, per germline. Here the CDR3 DNA reads TGTGCCAGCAGGGGAGACAGGGGTCTGTCTCAGCCCCAGCATTTT. Translating gives CASRGDRGLSQPQHF. Drawing the rest from reference TRBV28 and TRBJ1-5, the complete variable domain is DVKVTQSSRYLVKRTGEKVFLECVQDMDHENMFWYRQDPGLGLRLIYFSYDVKMKEKGDIPEGYSVSREKKERFSLILESASTNQTSMYLCASRGDRGLSQPQHFGDGTRLSIL.

V and J are TRBV5-4 and TRBJ1-1; 8 bases align to TRBD1. CDR1 and CDR2 from the germline V gene are SGHNT and YYREEE (reference sequence). The J segment lost 10 bases and the V segment lost 0 bases, leaving 11 bases of the junction unmatched. The CDR3 runs to 15 residues. The DNA of the CDR3 is TGTGCCAGCAGCTTGGCCGGGCAGGGGGCGCGCAGAGCTTTCTTT. Amino acid sequence: CASSLAGQGARRAFF.

This clonotype has just a few counts. This sequence joins TRBV11-2 and TRBJ1-1, with unresolved D. The germline V and J ends were trimmed by 10 bases and 1 base, with 19 bases remaining between them. Germline-derived CDR1 and CDR2 are SGHAT and FQNNGV. The CDR3 length is 15 residues. In DNA form, the CDR3 reads TGTGCCACCGGGTCAGCCTCTCTCCCGAACACTGAAGCTTTCTTT. Its protein is CATGSASLPNTEAFF.

This clonotype showed up just a few times. This chain uses TRBV20-1 with TRBJ1-2; D may be TRBD1 (5 bases). V was pared by 3 bases and J by 3 bases, with 14 bases between. This CDR3 is 14 amino acids long. CDR1 and CDR2 (germline): DFQATT, SNEGSKA (reference sequence). This CDR3 is CSASKAQDYYGYTF. DNA for the CDR3: TGCAGTGCTAGTAAGGCACAGGACTACTATGGCTACACCTTC.

This clonotype was picked up many times. This chain uses TRBV29-1 with TRBJ1-3; D is unresolved. Trimming stripped 5 bases from V and 2 bases from J, with 10 bases between. Germline assignment: CDR1 SQVTM and CDR2 ANQGSEA. This CDR3 has 13 residues. The CDR3 region is CSVLDTTGNTIYF. The CDR3 DNA reads TGCAGCGTTCTCGACACCACTGGAAACACCATATATTTT.

This clonotype was counted a few times. The V and J genes are TRBV27 and TRBJ2-1, with 10 bases aligning to TRBD2. The CDR3 length is 15 residues. The junction had 7 bases not matched to a gene; V was cut back by 6 bases and J by 5 bases. Germline CDR1 and CDR2: MNHEY and SMNVEV (reference sequence). CDR3 DNA sequence: TGTGCCAGCAGCCCGGGACTAGCGCGACACAATGAGCAGTTCTTC. This gives the protein CASSPGLARHNEQFF.

There are many counts of this clonotype. This chain uses TRBV6-5 with TRBJ2-1, with 14 nucleotides matching TRBD2. Germline V gives CDR1 MNHEY, CDR2 SVGAGI. This CDR3 has 18 amino acids. J gave up 1 base and V 4 bases, and 6 bases lay outside the gene matches. The DNA for the CDR3 is TGTGCCAGCAGTTCGGGACTAGCGGGAGTAGGATCCTACAATGAGCAGTTCTTC. Residues: CASSSGLAGVGSYNEQFF.

This clonotype showed up just a few times. The J gene is TRBJ2-6, the V gene TRBV7-2; TRBD2 is a possible D gene (6 bases). Per germline, CDR1 SGHTA and CDR2 FQGNSA. The CDR3 has 15 residues. Trimming cost V 5 bases and J 3 bases, with 11 bases left between them. The CDR3 reads CASSDSGGGANVLTF. CDR3 coding DNA: TGTGCCAGCAGCGACTCCGGGGGTGGGGCCAACGTCCTGACTTTC.

This clonotype was detected ten times or more. The rearrangement joins TRBV5-1 to TRBJ2-2; no reliable D call. Deletions cut 0 bases from V and 4 bases from J, with 4 bases between. In germline, CDR1 is SGHRS, CDR2 YFSETQ. There are 13 residues in the CDR3. The CDR3 DNA reads as TGCGCCAGCAGCTTGGGGATCACCGGGGAGCTGTTTTTT. It is translated as CASSLGITGELFF.

This clonotype occurred a few times. The chain employs TRBV20-1 and TRBJ2-3; D is unclear. The V gene's germline CDR1 is DFQATT and CDR2 SNEGSKA (reference sequence). Trimming removed 6 bases from V and 1 base from J, with 8 bases in between. The CDR3 runs to 12 residues. CDR3 nucleotide sequence: TGCAGTGCCCCTCGGGGCACAGATACGCAGTATTTT. This encodes CSAPRGTDTQYF.

The chain uses TRBV27 and TRBJ1-5; D remains unclear. Germline lookup yields CDR1 MNHEY and CDR2 SMNVEV (reference sequence). With 6 bases removed from V and 3 bases from J, the gap between germline ends came to 12 bases. There are 14 residues in the CDR3. The CDR3: CASSHGRLNQPQHF. The CDR3 region has the DNA TGTGCCAGCAGCCATGGACGGCTCAATCAGCCCCAGCATTTT.

This clonotype was observed at least ten times. In DNA, the CDR3 is TGCGCCAGCAGCGCCGGGCGGATCGGGAGCGGGGAGCTGTTTTTT. Its translation: CASSAGRIGSGELFF. The rearrangement uses TRBV5-1 and TRBJ2-2, with D possibly matching TRBD2 (6 bases). The CDR3 has 15 amino acids. Trimming removed 4 bases at V and 7 bases at J, with 17 bases between. From germline, CDR1 is SGHRS and CDR2 YFSETQ.

This clonotype has a count of ten or more. The rearrangement joins TRBV2 to TRBJ2-2; D remains ambiguous. With 6 bases removed from V and 4 bases from J, the gap between germline ends came to 6 bases. Germline V gene sequence: CDR1 SNHLY, CDR2 FYNNEI. The CDR3 runs to 12 residues. In DNA form, the CDR3 reads TGTGCCAGCAGACAAGGCACCGGGGAGCTGTTTTTT. Encoded protein: CASRQGTGELFF.

This clonotype was detected ten times or more. The chain links TRBV20-1 to TRBJ2-5; D gene unclear. Germline CDR1 reads DFQATT; CDR2 reads SNEGSKA (reference sequence). V was cut by 0 bases and J by 2 bases, with 7 bases left in between. The CDR3 runs 13 residues. CDR3 region: CSARDSGQETQYF. The DNA for the CDR3 is TGCAGTGCTAGAGACAGTGGTCAAGAGACCCAGTACTTC.

This clonotype was counted many times. The V gene is TRBV28, the J gene TRBJ1-2; D remains unclear. Germline-derived CDR1 and CDR2 are MDHEN and SYDVKM. The CDR3 loop spans 13 amino acids. The CDR3 spells CASSFTADYGYTF. CDR3 sequence (DNA): TGTGCTTCCTCTTTTACGGCGGACTATGGCTACACCTTC.

The chain uses TRBV29-1 and TRBJ2-3, with a tentative D call TRBD1 (6 bases). V dropped 4 bases and J dropped 0 bases, with 11 bases sitting between them. Germline lookup yields CDR1 SQVTM and CDR2 ANQGSEA. This CDR3 region has 14 residues. CDR3 residues: CSVAGTRSTDTQYF. CDR3 nucleotides: TGCAGCGTTGCCGGGACACGGAGCACAGATACGCAGTATTTT.

The chain links TRBV20-1 to TRBJ2-2, with 12 bases that match TRBD1. Losses at the gene ends were 6 bases for V and 7 bases for J; bases not matched to a gene: 9. From germline, CDR1 is DFQATT and CDR2 SNEGSKA (reference sequence). The CDR3 covers 15 residues. DNA for the CDR3: TGCAGTGCCACGACCGGGACAGGGGGCTTCGGGGAGCTGTTTTTT. Residues: CSATTGTGGFGELFF.

The chain recombines TRBV27 with TRBJ2-5; 8 positions agree with TRBD1. This CDR3 region has 15 residues. V trimming: 5 bases; J trimming: 0 bases; junction bases outside the gene matches: 5. Germline CDR1 MNHEY, CDR2 SMNVEV (reference sequence). The CDR3 is CASSRQGLYQETQYF. The CDR3 DNA reads TGTGCCAGCAGTCGACAGGGGCTGTACCAAGAGACCCAGTACTTC.

Remarks on this clonotype: Since a much larger clone is just one base distant, this may be a read error. The chain uses TRBV6-1 and TRBJ2-7; D is possibly TRBD1 (5 bases). The germline gives CDR1 MNHNS, CDR2 SASEGT. The CDR3 contains 15 residues. V was pared by 2 bases and J by 3 bases, with 14 bases between. The CDR3 DNA is TGTGCCAGCAGTGAAAGGGGCATGGGCATCTACGAGCAGTACTTC. Protein: CASSERGMGIYEQYF.

This clonotype was seen many times. The gene calls are TRBV6-1 and TRBJ1-1; tentatively, D is TRBD1 (5 bases). V lost 7 bases, J lost 2 bases, and 17 bases lay in between. Looked up from germline, CDR1 is MNHNS and CDR2 is SASEGT. The CDR3 sequence is 15 residues long. The CDR3 sequence is CASNRRDRANTEAFF. The CDR3 DNA sequence: TGTGCCAGCAATCGACGGGACCGGGCAAACACTGAAGCTTTCTTT.

There are many counts of this clonotype. The V gene is TRBV29-1, the J gene TRBJ2-1; D may be TRBD1 (6 bases). The CDR3 sequence is 13 residues long. CDR1 SQVTM and CDR2 ANQGSEA come from the germline V gene. The ends were cut back, 7 bases at V and 0 bases at J, with 10 bases in the middle. In nucleotides, the CDR3 is TGCAGCGCAGGACAGAGCTCCTACAATGAGCAGTTCTTC. It yields the protein CSAGQSSYNEQFF.